The clone carrying this T cell receptor (beta chain) has just a few counts. What it recognizes is unknown. Using its own MiXCR run on the RT-PCR reads, TCRdb lists one record per CDR3 protein. The data contain 500,000 or so distinct CDR3 sequences, roughly 11% of them singletons. The data belong to a study of response to subunit inactivated influenza vaccine. Study findings and constraints: New T cells are recruited in small numbers by each seasonal influenza vaccination, according to the authors' suggestion.

The germline V and J ends were trimmed by 0 bases and 7 bases, with 15 bases remaining between them. Germline CDR1 is DFQATT and CDR2 is SNEGSKA (reference sequence). The CDR3 covers 14 residues. The TCR comes from a man in his forties or fifties who received an inactivated influenza vaccine. Sequenced here: PBMCs from blood, sampled roughly 45 days after vaccination. V and J are TRBV20-1 and TRBJ1-2; a weak D match, TRBD1 (6 bases). CDR3 loop: CSAREQGGDLGYTF. The CDR3 coding sequence is TGCAGTGCTAGAGAACAGGGTGGAGATCTTGGCTACACCTTC.